The 29 T cell receptor beta chains presented below share a single source sample, sequenced in a study of shared clonotypes between healthy human individuals. Method: immunoSEQ multiplex PCR; TCRdb's copy keeps in-frame clones and lacks some. The sample lists over 850,000 clones, about 84% occurring once. The sample taken for sequencing was memory CD4+ T cells from PBMCs. Subset reported: CD45RA-negative fraction. These receptors were collected from a young man in good health. Some clones in this sample may be carry-over from other donors' samples.

J is TRBJ2-2 and V is TRBV7-2; 8 bases fit TRBD2. This CDR3 is 18 amino acids long. Germline-derived CDR1 and CDR2 are SGHTA and FQGNSA. Trimming removed 5 bases from V and 3 bases from J; junction bases left unmatched: 14. The CDR3 sequence is CASSPGLGRGGDTGELFF. The CDR3 DNA sequence: TGTGCCAGCAGCCCGGGACTAGGCAGGGGAGGGGACACCGGGGAGCTGTTTTTT.

About this clone: In the same sample, other DNA sequences code for this CDR3. The rearrangement joins TRBV2 to TRBJ2-7; 8 bases align to TRBD1. V lost 2 bases and J lost 3; bases outside the gene matches: 3. CDR3 size: 14 residues. Germline V gene data show CDR1 as SNHLY and CDR2 as FYNNEI. In DNA form, the CDR3 reads TGTGCCAGCAGTGAACAGGGGGCCTTCTACGAGCAGTACTTC. This gives the protein CASSEQGAFYEQYF.

The J gene is TRBJ2-7, the V gene TRBV9, with no clear D. Germline V gives CDR1 SGDLS, CDR2 YYNGEE. Trimming shortened V by 2 bases and J by 1 base, and 13 bases separated the two germline ends. There are 15 residues in the CDR3. CDR3 region: CASSVFPTESYEQYF. CDR3 nucleotides: TGTGCCAGCAGCGTCTTCCCCACAGAATCCTACGAGCAGTACTTC.

This clone has a handful of counts. V and J are TRBV28 and TRBJ1-3, with a tentative D call TRBD1 (5 bases). Germline V gene sequence: CDR1 MDHEN, CDR2 SYDVKM. The CDR3 consists of 17 residues. Trimming took off 3 bases at V and 0 bases at J, with 15 bases between the two ends. CDR3 amino acids: CASSFGGPLNSGNTIYF. The CDR3 DNA follows: TGTGCCAGCAGTTTCGGGGGACCCTTGAACTCTGGAAACACCATATATTTT.

V gene TRBV4-2 combines with J gene TRBJ2-1; TRBD1 or TRBD2 may be the D gene (5 bases each). V lost 5 bases and J 3 bases, leaving 17 bases between the germline ends. The germline gives CDR1 LGHNA, CDR2 YNFKEQ. The CDR3 spans 16 residues. The CDR3 sequence is CASSSTGTRNYNEQFF. In DNA, the CDR3 is TGTGCCAGCAGCTCGACCGGGACCAGAAACTACAATGAGCAGTTCTTC.

With regard to this clone: Other DNA variants within this sample encode the same CDR3. The V and J genes are TRBV5-1 and TRBJ2-1; weak D call: TRBD2 (6 bases). V lost 0 bases, J lost 0 bases, and 10 bases lay in between. This CDR3 region has 16 residues. Germline CDR1 SGHRS, CDR2 YFSETQ. The CDR3 is CASSLAGGNSYNEQFF. The CDR3 DNA follows: TGCGCCAGCAGCTTGGCTGGCGGGAACTCCTACAATGAGCAGTTCTTC.

The chain joins TRBV30 to TRBJ1-6; D is unclear. CDR1 and CDR2 (germline): GTSNPN, SVGIG (reference sequence). The CDR3 is 14 amino acids. Trimming took 8 bases from V and 7 from J, leaving 18 bases between them. This CDR3 reads CALGRKGLNSPLHF. The CDR3, as DNA: TGTGCCCTAGGGCGGAAGGGATTAAATTCACCCCTCCACTTT.

The sample holds a few counts of this clone. The rearrangement uses TRBV5-4 and TRBJ2-3; D remains unclear. The CDR3 loop spans 15 amino acids. Germline lookup yields CDR1 SGHNT and CDR2 YYREEE (reference sequence). Deletions cut 0 bases from V and 5 bases from J, with 13 bases between. CDR3 protein: CASSLGASNRDTQYF. The CDR3 nucleotides read TGTGCCAGCAGCTTGGGAGCGTCCAACAGAGATACGCAGTATTTT.

This clone appeared a single time. The chain employs TRBV7-9 and TRBJ2-1; D is tentatively TRBD1 or TRBD2 (5 bases each). Per germline, CDR1 SEHNR and CDR2 FQNEAQ (reference sequence). The CDR3 consists of 14 residues. V was trimmed by 3 bases and J by 2 bases, leaving 8 bases between them. In DNA, the CDR3 is TGTGCCAGCAGCTTCCCGGGACCCTACAATGAGCAGTTCTTC. As protein: CASSFPGPYNEQFF.

CDR3 sequence reads: CASSLFPGNTEAFF. The CDR3 DNA reads as TGTGCCAGCAGCTTATTTCCGGGAAACACTGAAGCTTTCTTT. The chain uses TRBV7-3 and TRBJ1-1; D is undetermined. The CDR3 has 14 amino acids. V lost 2 bases, J lost 2 bases, and 9 bases lay in between. Germline V gene sequence: CDR1 SGHTA, CDR2 FQGTGA.

The V gene is TRBV18, the J gene TRBJ2-5; 8 bases agree with TRBD2. Looked up from germline, CDR1 is KGHSH and CDR2 is LQKENI. V shed 6 bases, J shed 3 bases, and the junction held 3 bases outside the gene matches. The length of the CDR3 is 13 residues. The CDR3 reads CASSRAGEETQYF. The CDR3 DNA reads as TGTGCCAGCTCGCGAGCGGGAGAAGAGACCCAGTACTTC.

This chain uses TRBV7-9 with TRBJ2-4; TRBD1 agrees at 8 bases. Losses at the gene ends were 7 bases for V and 2 bases for J; bases not matched to a gene: 4. The germline V gene has CDR1 SEHNR and CDR2 FQNEAQ (reference sequence). The CDR3 runs 14 residues. CDR3 sequence (DNA): TGTGCCAGCACCCAGGGGGCTACCAAAAACATTCAGTACTTC. This encodes CASTQGATKNIQYF.

On this clone: Germline and junction disagree at one end, which may indicate a read error. Other nucleotide sequences from this sample produce the same CDR3. The chain employs TRBV5-4 and TRBJ1-1, with a tentative D call TRBD1 (6 bases). CDR1 and CDR2 from the germline V gene are SGHNT and YYREEE (reference sequence). The length of the CDR3 is 15 residues. The CDR3 here is CASSNSQGSRTEAFF. CDR3 DNA sequence: TGTGCCAGCAGTAATAGCCAGGGGAGCCGAACTGAAGCTTTCTTC.

As to this clone: The same CDR3 also results from other DNA sequences found in this sample. The chain has TRBV30 and TRBJ2-2; no reliable D call. Between the trimmed V and J ends, which lost 0 bases and 8 bases, there was a span of 4 bases. The CDR3 consists of 11 residues. Germline-derived CDR1 and CDR2 are GTSNPN and SVGIG (reference sequence). CDR3 protein: CAWSVRGELFF. The CDR3 region has the DNA TGTGCCTGGAGTGTACGGGGGGAGCTGTTTTTT.

The DNA of the CDR3 is TGTGCCAGCAACAACGGGGGAGAGGAGTTCTTC. As protein: CASNNGGEEFF. This chain joins TRBV6-5 and TRBJ2-1; D is perhaps TRBD2 (6 bases). V lost 7 bases and J 14 bases, leaving 15 bases between the germline ends. The CDR3 has 11 amino acids. Germline lookup yields CDR1 MNHEY and CDR2 SVGAGI.

This chain links TRBV6-5 with TRBJ2-7; tentative D call: TRBD1 (5 bases). Germline CDR1 is MNHEY and CDR2 is SVGAGI. V shed 2 bases and J shed 0 bases, with 14 bases lying between them. This CDR3 is 16 amino acids long. The CDR3 coding sequence is TGTGCCAGCAGTTACCAACCAGGGATCAGCTCCTACGAGCAGTACTTC. This translates into CASSYQPGISSYEQYF.

The CDR3, as DNA: TGTGCCAGCCGAGGAGGCGGCAACTCTGGGGCCAACGTCCTGACTTTC. Amino acid sequence: CASRGGGNSGANVLTF. The chain joins TRBV28 to TRBJ2-6; D is possibly TRBD2 (5 bases). The CDR3 sequence is 16 residues long. Germline lookup yields CDR1 MDHEN and CDR2 SYDVKM. Deletions cut 8 bases from V and 0 bases from J, with 14 bases between.

The CDR3 DNA is TGCGCCAGCAGCTATGTAGCGGGGGGCACCGGGGAGCTGTTTTTT. It is translated as CASSYVAGGTGELFF. The chain employs TRBV5-1 and TRBJ2-2, with 10 bases identical to TRBD2. V was clipped by 3 bases and J by 4 bases; unmatched bases: 3. CDR3 length equals 15 residues. Per germline, CDR1 SGHRS and CDR2 YFSETQ. Filled out from reference TRBV5-1 and TRBJ2-2, the complete variable domain reads KAGVTQTPRYLIKTRGQQVTLSCSPISGHRSVSWYQQTPGQGLQFLFEYFSETQRNKGNFPGRFSGRQFSNSRSEMNVSTLELGDSALYLCASSYVAGGTGELFFGEGSRLTVL.

The rearrangement uses TRBV11-2 and TRBJ2-7; 9 bases align to TRBD1. From germline, CDR1 is SGHAT and CDR2 FQNNGV. With 5 bases clipped from V and 3 bases from J, the junction kept 8 bases outside the gene matches. The CDR3 totals 15 residues. CDR3 sequence: CASSLQTGGYYEQYF. The CDR3 nucleotides read TGTGCCAGCAGCCTACAGACAGGGGGGTACTACGAGCAGTACTTC. The full variable domain, with the rest looked up from reference TRBV11-2 and TRBJ2-7, is EAGVAQSPRYKIIEKRQSVAFWCNPISGHATLYWYQQILGQGPKLLIQFQNNGVVDDSQLPKDRFSAERLKGVDSTLKIQPAKLEDSAVYLCASSLQTGGYYEQYFGPGTRLTVT.

The chain employs TRBV28 and TRBJ1-2; TRBD1 matches at 7 bases. Germline values: CDR1 MDHEN, CDR2 SYDVKM. This CDR3 contains 16 residues. V shed 3 bases and J 4 bases; nucleotides not matched to a gene: 11. The CDR3 is CASSFPTRDRAYGYTF. CDR3 sequence (DNA): TGTGCCAGCAGTTTCCCCACCCGGGACAGAGCCTATGGCTACACCTTC.

This clone was seen just once. This sequence joins TRBV11-2 and TRBJ2-1, with D perhaps matching TRBD1 (6 bases). The CDR3 contains 14 residues. V lost 5 bases and J 9 bases, leaving 17 bases between the germline ends. Germline V gene data show CDR1 as SGHAT and CDR2 as FQNNGV. In nucleotides, the CDR3 is TGTGCCAGCAGCCCGAGGGCGACAGGTCCTGAGCAGTTCTTC. Residues: CASSPRATGPEQFF.

As concerns this clone: Other DNA sequences within the sample encode an identical CDR3. The J gene is TRBJ1-4, the V gene TRBV28, with 8 bases matching TRBD1. J gave up 0 bases and V 5 bases, and 2 bases lay outside the gene matches. The CDR3 consists of 15 residues. The germline V gene encodes CDR1 MDHEN and CDR2 SYDVKM. CDR3 protein: CASSGQGATNEKLFF. The CDR3 nucleotides are TGTGCCAGCAGTGGACAGGGCGCAACTAATGAAAAACTGTTTTTT. The whole variable domain, filled in from reference TRBV28 and TRBJ1-4, reads DVKVTQSSRYLVKRTGEKVFLECVQDMDHENMFWYRQDPGLGLRLIYFSYDVKMKEKGDIPEGYSVSREKKERFSLILESASTNQTSMYLCASSGQGATNEKLFFGSGTQLSVL.

A few counts support this clone. V and J are TRBV11-2 and TRBJ2-1, with D perhaps TRBD2 (6 bases). The CDR3 has 15 amino acids. CDR1 and CDR2 (germline): SGHAT, FQNNGV. Trimming took off 3 bases at V and 9 bases at J, with 18 bases between the two ends. The CDR3 spells CASSFGGGIQGEQFF. Written as DNA, the CDR3 is TGTGCCAGCAGCTTCGGGGGAGGCATCCAGGGTGAGCAGTTCTTC.

This clone was counted at least ten times. This chain joins TRBV9 and TRBJ1-3; D unclear. The germline CDR1 and CDR2 sequences are SGDLS and YYNGEE. The length of the CDR3 is 15 residues. Trimming took 2 bases from V and 0 from J, leaving 9 bases between them. The chain's CDR3 is CASSVAGLSGNTIYF. In DNA form, the CDR3 reads TGTGCCAGCAGCGTGGCAGGCCTCTCTGGAAACACCATATATTTT.

The CDR3 coding sequence is TGCGCCAGCAGCCCCGGGACTAGTTCGTGGGAGCAGTACTTC. This translates into CASSPGTSSWEQYF. V and J are TRBV5-1 and TRBJ2-7; 8 bases align to TRBD2. J gave up 7 bases and V 4 bases, and 10 bases lay outside the gene matches. CDR1 is SGHRS and CDR2 is YFSETQ in the germline V gene. The CDR3 contains 14 residues.

The gene calls are TRBV30 and TRBJ2-2, with D possibly being TRBD2 (5 bases). The ends were cut back, 1 base at V and 3 bases at J, with 15 bases in the middle. In germline, CDR1 is GTSNPN, CDR2 SVGIG (reference sequence). This CDR3 spans 16 amino acids. CDR3 nucleotides: TGTGCCTGGAGTGACTCGCTCGGACTTTACACCGGGGAGCTGTTTTTT. Amino acids: CAWSDSLGLYTGELFF.

This sequence joins TRBV7-8 and TRBJ2-1; unclear D gene. V shed 0 bases and J shed 2 bases, with 20 bases lying between them. This CDR3 has 19 amino acids. Germline values: CDR1 SGHVS, CDR2 FQNEAQ. This CDR3 is CASSLASAIGDGAYNEQFF. The CDR3 DNA sequence: TGTGCCAGCAGCTTAGCGTCGGCGATTGGTGACGGAGCCTACAATGAGCAGTTCTTC.

The rearrangement links TRBV12-5 to TRBJ2-7; a possible D gene is TRBD2 (5 bases). There are 16 residues in the CDR3. V was trimmed by 2 bases and J by 0 bases, leaving 14 bases between them. The V gene's germline CDR1 is LGHNT and CDR2 FRNRAP. DNA of the CDR3: TGTGCTAGTGGTTTGCCCCTGAGCGGCCTCTCCTACGAGCAGTACTTC. Its translation is CASGLPLSGLSYEQYF.

In this sample, this clone turned up a few times. V usage is TRBV28 and J usage is TRBJ2-2; 13 bases are shared with TRBD2. Per the germline V gene, CDR1 is MDHEN and CDR2 is SYDVKM. CDR3 size: 15 residues. V lost 6 bases to trimming and J lost 6 bases; unmatched junction nucleotides: 4. The chain's CDR3 is CASRRTSGRSGELFF. The CDR3 DNA reads TGTGCCAGCAGGCGGACTAGCGGGAGATCCGGGGAGCTGTTTTTT.